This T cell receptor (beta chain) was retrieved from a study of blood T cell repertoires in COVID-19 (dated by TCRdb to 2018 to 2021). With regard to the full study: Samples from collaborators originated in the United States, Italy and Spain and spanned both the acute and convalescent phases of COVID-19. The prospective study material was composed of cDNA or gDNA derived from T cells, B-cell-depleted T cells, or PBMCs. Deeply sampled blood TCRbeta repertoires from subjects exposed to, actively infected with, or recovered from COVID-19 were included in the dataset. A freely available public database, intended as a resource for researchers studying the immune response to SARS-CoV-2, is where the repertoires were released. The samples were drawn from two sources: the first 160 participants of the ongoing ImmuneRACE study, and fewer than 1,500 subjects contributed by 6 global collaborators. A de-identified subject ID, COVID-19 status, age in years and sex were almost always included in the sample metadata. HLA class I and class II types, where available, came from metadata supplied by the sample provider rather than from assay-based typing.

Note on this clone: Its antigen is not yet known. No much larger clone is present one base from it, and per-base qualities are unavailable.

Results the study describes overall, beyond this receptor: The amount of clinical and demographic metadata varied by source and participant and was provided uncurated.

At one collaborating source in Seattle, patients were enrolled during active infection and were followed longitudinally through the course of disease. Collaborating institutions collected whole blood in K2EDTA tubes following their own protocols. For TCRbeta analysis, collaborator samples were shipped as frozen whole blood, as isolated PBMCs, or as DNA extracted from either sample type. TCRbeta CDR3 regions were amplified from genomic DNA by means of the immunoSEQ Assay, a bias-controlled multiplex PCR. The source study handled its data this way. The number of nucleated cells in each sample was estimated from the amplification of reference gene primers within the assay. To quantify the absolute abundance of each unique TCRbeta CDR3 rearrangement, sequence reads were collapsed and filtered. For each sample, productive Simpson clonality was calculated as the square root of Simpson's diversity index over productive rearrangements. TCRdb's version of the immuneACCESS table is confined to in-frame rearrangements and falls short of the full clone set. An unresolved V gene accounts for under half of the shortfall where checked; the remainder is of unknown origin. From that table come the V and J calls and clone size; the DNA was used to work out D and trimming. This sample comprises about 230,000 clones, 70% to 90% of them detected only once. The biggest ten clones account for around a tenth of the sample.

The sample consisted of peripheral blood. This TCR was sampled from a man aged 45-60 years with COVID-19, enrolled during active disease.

The nucleotides are TGCAGCGTACACAGGGCGGCGAACACTGAAGCTTTCTTT. Translated, it gives CSVHRAANTEAFF. This sequence uses TRBV29-1 and TRBJ1-1; the D gene is perhaps TRBD1, on 6 matching bases. Looking up the germline V gene yields CDR1 SQVTM and CDR2 ANQGSEA. From the cysteine up to the phenylalanine, the CDR3 has a length of 13 residues. The DNA shown is the 39-base CDR3, in frame from base 1. The junction shows trimming of 6 bases on V and 1 base on J, plus 12 bases between the germline ends.